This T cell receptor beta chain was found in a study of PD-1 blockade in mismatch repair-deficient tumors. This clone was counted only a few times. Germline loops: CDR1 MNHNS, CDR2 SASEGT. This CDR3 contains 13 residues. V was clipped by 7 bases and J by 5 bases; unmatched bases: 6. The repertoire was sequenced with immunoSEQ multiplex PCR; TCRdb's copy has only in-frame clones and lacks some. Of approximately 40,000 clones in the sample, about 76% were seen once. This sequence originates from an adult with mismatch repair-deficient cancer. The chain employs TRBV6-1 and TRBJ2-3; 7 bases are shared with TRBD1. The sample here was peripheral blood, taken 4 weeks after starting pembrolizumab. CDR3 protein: CASTRGFEDTQYF. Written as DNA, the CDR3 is TGTGCCAGCACCAGGGGGTTTGAAGATACGCAGTATTTT.